This T cell receptor (beta chain) was identified during a study of CD8+CD57+ T cells in acquired aplastic anemia. Individuals selected for sequencing had exhibited CD8+CD57+ cell expansion on flow cytometry. All patients were therapy-naive when blood was sampled. The CDR3 has 15 residues. V lost 4 bases and J 5 bases, leaving 17 bases between the germline ends. Per the germline V gene, CDR1 is ENHRY and CDR2 is SYGVKD. It was genomic DNA that served as the template for profiling TCR beta VDJ and CDR3. TCRdb analysed the reads with MiXCR anew, one entry per CDR3 protein. Of about half a million distinct CDR3 sequences listed, around 30% are singletons. This clonotype was found many times.

The sample taken for sequencing was sorted CD4+, CD8+, or CD8+CD57+ T cells (not recorded which) from PBMCs. This receptor was taken from a human donor with aplastic anemia. This chain joins TRBV10-3 and TRBJ1-2, with D tentatively TRBD1 (5 bases). The CDR3 here is CAISGTDTGLYGYTF. The CDR3 coding sequence is TGTGCCATCAGTGGGACCGACACGGGACTTTATGGCTACACCTTC.